This entry is about one T cell receptor beta chain. What it recognizes is unknown. A multiplex PCR was run with 60 Vbeta primers and 13 Jbeta primers. In the original analysis: Unique TCR beta chains numbered around 75 million in a later analysis, with around 11 million shared. TCRdb keeps only in-frame clones here, not all; method: immunoSEQ multiplex PCR. V and J calls and clone size are as listed in that table; D and trimming were resolved from the DNA. The table lists 150,000 or so clones. This entry is derived from a study of cytomegalovirus exposure and HLA in healthy donors. General observations from the study: Some segments of the V type, notably TRBV6-2 and TRBV6-3, were excluded as indistinguishable. HLA alleles were associated with 18,000 or so TCR beta sequences in a later analysis at 0.05 false discovery rate.

The CDR3 consists of 15 residues. CDR1 and CDR2 (germline): SGDLS, YYNGEE. Trimming took 0 bases from V and 3 from J, leaving 11 bases between them. The TCR sequence derives from a woman aged 45-60 years in good health and CMV-seronegative. V is TRBV9 and J is TRBJ2-3; D not certain. Sequencing was carried out using PBMCs. CDR3 region: CASSVVPLWTDTQYF. As DNA, the CDR3 is TGTGCCAGCAGCGTAGTCCCCCTATGGACAGATACGCAGTATTTT.